What follows are 32 T cell receptor beta chains derived from one specimen sequenced in a study of blood T cell repertoires in COVID-19. Some clones are missing from TCRdb's copy, which holds only in-frame ones; the method was immunoSEQ multiplex PCR. The table has approximately 240,000 clones, around 84% seen once. Material for sequencing was peripheral blood. Receptors originate from a woman in her fifties or sixties who had recovered from COVID-19.

V usage is TRBV10-1 and J usage is TRBJ2-3; D perhaps matches TRBD1 (7 bases). V lost 6 bases to trimming and J lost 4 bases, with 14 bases between them. In germline, CDR1 is WNHNN, CDR2 SYGVQD (reference sequence). The CDR3 length is 14 residues. The CDR3 DNA reads as TGCGCCAGCAGGGGCGACAGGGAGGCAGATACGCAGTATTTT. Translation gives CASRGDREADTQYF.

This clone came up once. V gene TRBV30 combines with J gene TRBJ1-2, with 7 bases aligning to TRBD1. Germline V gene data show CDR1 as GTSNPN and CDR2 as SVGIG (reference sequence). Trimming cost V 1 base and J 4 bases; bases outside gene matches: 6. The CDR3 spans 14 residues. CDR3 nucleotides: TGTGCCTGGAGTGGGGACAGTAAGACCTATGGCTACACCTTC. Amino acids: CAWSGDSKTYGYTF.

This chain joins TRBV7-9 and TRBJ2-5, with 10 bases identical to TRBD2. With V trimmed by 3 bases and J by 5 bases, 18 bases remained unmatched. The CDR3 is 19 amino acids. The V gene's germline CDR1 is SEHNR and CDR2 FQNEAQ (reference sequence). DNA of the CDR3: TGTGCCAGCAGCTTCTCAGTTCGGACTAGCGGCATGGGTTGGGAGACCCAGTACTTC. It encodes CASSFSVRTSGMGWETQYF.

The chain carries TRBV4-1 and TRBJ1-2, with TRBD1 as a possible D gene (6 bases). Looked up from germline, CDR1 is MGHRA and CDR2 is YSYEKL. The CDR3 is 14 amino acids. The ends were cut back, 5 bases at V and 3 bases at J, with 13 bases in the middle. The CDR3 DNA is TGCGCCAGCAGCTTCCTACCAGGGGACTATGGCTACACCTTC. Amino acid sequence: CASSFLPGDYGYTF.

The gene calls are TRBV5-1 and TRBJ1-4, with TRBD1 matching over 7 bases. The V segment lost 4 bases and the J segment 6 bases; nucleotides outside the gene matches: 12. Germline CDR1 is SGHRS and CDR2 is YFSETQ. This CDR3 has 16 residues. CDR3 sequence: CASSIPETGEDEKLFF. CDR3 DNA: TGCGCCAGCAGCATTCCAGAAACAGGGGAGGATGAAAAACTGTTTTTT.

The chain recombines TRBV15 with TRBJ2-1, with D perhaps matching TRBD2 (5 bases). Deletions cut 0 bases from V and 1 base from J, with 10 bases between. From germline, CDR1 is LNHNV and CDR2 YYDKDF (reference sequence). The CDR3 totals 16 residues. The CDR3 DNA sequence: TGTGCCACCAGCAGAGATTTGGAGGAATCCTACAATGAGCAGTTCTTC. It specifies CATSRDLEESYNEQFF.

This chain connects TRBV29-1 to TRBJ1-2; the D is unclear. Germline V gives CDR1 SQVTM, CDR2 ANQGSEA. The CDR3 has 10 residues. Trimming removed 3 bases from V and 4 bases from J, with 3 bases in between. The CDR3 DNA reads as TGCAGCGTTGACAGCTATGGCTACACCTTC. Protein: CSVDSYGYTF. Full variable domain (missing parts from reference TRBV29-1 and TRBJ1-2): SAVISQKPSRDICQRGTSLTIQCQVDSQVTMMFWYRQQPGQSLTLIATANQGSEATYESGFVIDKFPISRPNLTFSTLTVSNMSPEDSSIYLCSVDSYGYTFGSGTRLTVV.

This chain links TRBV18 with TRBJ2-5; 11 bases align to TRBD1. V gave up 2 bases and J gave up 5 bases; unmatched junction bases: 4. The germline CDR1 and CDR2 sequences are KGHSH and LQKENI. This CDR3 is built from 15 residues. The CDR3 here is CASSPRTGGEETQYF. The CDR3 nucleotides read TGTGCCAGCTCACCAAGGACAGGGGGCGAGGAGACCCAGTACTTC.

The rearrangement links TRBV6-1 to TRBJ2-3; the match to TRBD2 covers 7 bases. In germline, CDR1 is MNHNS, CDR2 SASEGT. CDR3 length equals 17 residues. V trimming: 2 bases; J trimming: 1 base; junction bases outside the gene matches: 9. The CDR3 bases are TGTGCCAGCAGTGAATTGGCGGGGGTGTCTGGCACAGATACGCAGTATTTT. As protein: CASSELAGVSGTDTQYF.

The rearrangement uses TRBV10-3 and TRBJ2-1, with a tentative D call TRBD2 (7 bases). CDR1 and CDR2 (germline): ENHRY, SYGVKD. The V and J ends lost 7 bases and 14 bases respectively, with 21 bases between them. The CDR3 consists of 13 residues. The CDR3, as DNA: TGTGCCATCACCCCCGAGGGGGGGCGCCGTGAGTTCTTC. Translated: CAITPEGGRREFF.

This clone has a handful of counts. The chain combines TRBV6-2 or TRBV6-3 with TRBJ1-1; D remains ambiguous. V was pared by 3 bases and J by 0 bases, with 5 bases between. The CDR3 consists of 13 residues. Germline loops: CDR1 MNHEY, CDR2 SVGEGT. The CDR3 loop is CASSYAVNTEAFF. The CDR3 coding sequence is TGTGCCAGCAGTTATGCGGTGAACACTGAAGCTTTCTTT.

The sample holds a few counts of this clone. The CDR3 bases are TGTGCCAGCAGCGTGGCAGGGGCCCGGGAGCTGTTTTTT. This gives the protein CASSVAGARELFF. This rearrangement joins TRBV9 to TRBJ2-2, with a weak D call TRBD1 (6 bases). The CDR3 runs to 13 residues. V was shortened by 2 bases and J by 9 bases, with 11 bases between the two germline ends. Germline assignment: CDR1 SGDLS and CDR2 YYNGEE.

At least ten counts were recorded for this clone. This chain's CDR3 is CATSRSGQGLEQYF. The CDR3 bases are TGTGCCACCAGCAGATCCGGACAGGGTCTCGAGCAGTACTTC. The chain is built from TRBV15 and TRBJ2-7, with TRBD1 identical over 8 bases. The CDR3 is 14 residues long. V was clipped by 2 bases and J by 6 bases; unmatched bases: 6. Germline values: CDR1 LNHNV, CDR2 YYDKDF (reference sequence).

V and J are TRBV10-3 and TRBJ2-3, with 14 bases aligning to TRBD2. Looked up from germline, CDR1 is ENHRY and CDR2 is SYGVKD. The CDR3 contains 15 residues. The ends lost 11 bases at V and 1 base at J; junction bases unmatched: 5. CDR3 in DNA: TGTGCCTCCCGACTAGCGGGGGGGCGCACAGATACGCAGTATTTT. Encoded protein: CASRLAGGRTDTQYF.

V and J are TRBV5-1 and TRBJ2-2, with 8 positions matching TRBD2. Germline V CDR1 and CDR2: SGHRS, YFSETQ. The CDR3 has 16 amino acids. V gave up 1 base and J gave up 4 bases; unmatched junction bases: 6. This chain's CDR3 is CASSLFSGEVTGELFF. The CDR3 nucleotides read TGCGCCAGCAGCTTGTTTAGCGGGGAAGTCACCGGGGAGCTGTTTTTT.

The genes are TRBV7-6 and TRBJ2-3, with 7 bases lining up with TRBD2. The CDR3 has 14 amino acids. The germline V gene has CDR1 SGHVS and CDR2 FNYEAQ. J was trimmed by 0 bases and V by 7 bases; bases with no gene match: 4. The CDR3 loop reads CASKSGASTDTQYF. CDR3 DNA: TGTGCCAGCAAGAGCGGGGCTAGCACAGATACGCAGTATTTT.

V gene TRBV28 combines with J gene TRBJ1-2; 10 bases line up with TRBD1. CDR1 and CDR2 (germline): MDHEN, SYDVKM. This CDR3 spans 17 amino acids. J gave up 1 base and V 8 bases, and 13 bases lay outside the gene matches. CDR3 amino acids: CASRRSRDRGLNYGYTF. CDR3 DNA sequence: TGTGCCAGCCGTAGATCCCGGGACAGGGGACTTAACTATGGCTACACCTTC.

V is TRBV3-1 (or the pseudogene TRBV3-2) and J is TRBJ2-7; 9 positions agree with TRBD1. The length of the CDR3 is 15 residues. Germline CDR1 LGHDT, CDR2 YNNKEL (reference sequence). The V segment lost 0 bases and the J segment 6 bases; nucleotides outside the gene matches: 6. CDR3: CASSQDYGQGSEQYF. The CDR3 DNA sequence: TGTGCCAGCAGCCAAGATTATGGACAGGGGTCCGAGCAGTACTTC.

V gene TRBV7-8 combines with J gene TRBJ2-7; TRBD1 aligns across 9 bases. The CDR3 is 15 residues long. V was pared by 2 bases and J by 1 base, with 3 bases of the junction left unmatched. CDR1 is SGHVS, CDR2 FQNEAQ, per germline. CDR3 protein: CASSLLGTGSYEQYF. CDR3 nucleotides: TGTGCCAGCAGCTTACTCGGGACAGGGTCCTACGAGCAGTACTTC.

This chain links TRBV6-1 with TRBJ1-2; 9 bases match TRBD1. The germline V gene has CDR1 MNHNS and CDR2 SASEGT. Trimming removed 3 bases from V and 10 bases from J; junction bases left unmatched: 6. CDR3 length equals 13 residues. The CDR3 is CASSDAGTGFYTF. Here the CDR3 DNA reads TGTGCCAGCAGTGATGCCGGGACAGGGTTCTACACCTTC.

The chain recombines TRBV7-8 with TRBJ2-7, with 7 bases that match TRBD1. Germline-derived CDR1 and CDR2 are SGHVS and FQNEAQ. The CDR3 has 14 amino acids. V lost 11 bases, J lost 0 bases, and 10 bases stayed unmatched. The CDR3 sequence: CAACPDRVSYEQYF. CDR3 in DNA: TGTGCCGCCTGCCCCGACAGGGTCTCCTACGAGCAGTACTTC.

The chain uses TRBV2 and TRBJ2-1; D is undetermined. This CDR3 has 11 amino acids. Germline V gene data show CDR1 as SNHLY and CDR2 as FYNNEI. Trimming stripped 3 bases from V and 6 bases from J, with 3 bases between. The CDR3 DNA sequence: TGTGCCAGCAGTGACCTCAATGAGCAGTTCTTC. Translated: CASSDLNEQFF.

The J gene is TRBJ2-1, the V gene TRBV15; D is uncertain. V shed 4 bases and J shed 8 bases, with 15 bases lying between them. The CDR3 consists of 14 residues. Germline loops: CDR1 LNHNV, CDR2 YYDKDF (reference sequence). CDR3 amino acids: CATSTRSGSDEQFF. CDR3 DNA: TGTGCCACCAGCACGAGGTCCGGGTCCGATGAGCAGTTCTTC.

The chain has TRBV6-2 or TRBV6-3 and TRBJ1-2, with D possibly matching TRBD1 (6 bases). V was shortened by 6 bases and J by 4 bases, with 12 bases between the two germline ends. CDR1 is MNHEY, CDR2 SVGEGT, per germline. The CDR3 contains 13 residues. CDR3 amino acids: CASSITGSYGYTF. CDR3 coding DNA: TGTGCCAGCAGCATCACAGGGTCCTATGGCTACACCTTC.

The chain carries TRBV6-5 and TRBJ1-5; 8 bases agree with TRBD1. There are 13 residues in the CDR3. With 7 bases clipped from V and 7 bases from J, the junction kept 6 bases outside the gene matches. The V gene's germline CDR1 is MNHEY and CDR2 SVGAGI. The CDR3 sequence: CASTQGAGQPQHF. In DNA form, the CDR3 reads TGTGCCAGCACTCAGGGGGCCGGGCAGCCCCAGCATTTT.

V and J are TRBV9 and TRBJ2-5; TRBD2 agrees at 9 bases. This CDR3 region has 18 residues. J gave up 5 bases and V 0 bases, and 14 bases lay outside the gene matches. CDR1 is SGDLS, CDR2 YYNGEE, per germline. The CDR3 loop reads CASSVAPSGATGEETQYF. The CDR3 bases are TGTGCCAGCAGCGTAGCCCCTAGCGGGGCCACGGGAGAGGAGACCCAGTACTTC.

The CDR3, as DNA: TGTGCCAGCAGCTCCGACAGGGTCTATGGCTACACCTTC. Its protein is CASSSDRVYGYTF. The chain has TRBV5-6 and TRBJ1-2; 7 bases agree with TRBD1. CDR3 size: 13 residues. CDR1 is SGHDT, CDR2 YYEEEE, per germline. V trimming: 3 bases; J trimming: 4 bases; junction bases outside the gene matches: 3.

This chain joins TRBV24-1 and TRBJ1-5; D not resolved. The V gene lost 2 bases and the J gene lost 3 bases, with 10 bases spanning the gap. CDR1 KGHDR and CDR2 SFDVKD come from the germline V gene. CDR3 size: 15 residues. The CDR3 DNA follows: TGTGCCACCAGTGATTCGGGAAGTGACAATCAGCCCCAGCATTTT. Residues: CATSDSGSDNQPQHF.

The chain recombines TRBV6-5 with TRBJ1-2, with D possibly TRBD1 on 6 matching bases. This CDR3 contains 13 residues. With 5 bases removed from V and 1 base from J, the gap between germline ends came to 8 bases. Per the germline V gene, CDR1 is MNHEY and CDR2 is SVGAGI. This chain's CDR3 is CASSTRGNYGYTF. CDR3 nucleotide sequence: TGTGCCAGCAGTACCAGGGGTAACTATGGCTACACCTTC.

Of note for this clone: A single base separates this from a much larger clone, so it may be a read error. This chain uses TRBV13 with TRBJ2-7; D is perhaps TRBD2 (5 bases). CDR3 length: 12 residues. V lost 5 bases and J 2 bases, leaving 7 bases between the germline ends. Germline CDR1 and CDR2: PRHDT and FYEKMQ (reference sequence). The DNA for the CDR3 is TGTGCCAGCAGCCCCGGGACCTACGAGCAGTACTTC. It is translated as CASSPGTYEQYF.

This clone has only one observation. The chain links TRBV30 to TRBJ2-2, with 10 bases lining up with TRBD2. Germline CDR1 and CDR2: GTSNPN and SVGIG (reference sequence). This CDR3 has 16 amino acids. J lost 4 bases, V lost 2 bases, and 7 bases had no gene match. The CDR3: CAWSPQRGGGTGELFF. CDR3 nucleotides: TGTGCCTGGAGTCCCCAGCGGGGGGGCGGCACCGGGGAGCTGTTTTTT.

V gene TRBV7-8 combines with J gene TRBJ1-6, with TRBD1 matching 7 bases. After removal of 1 base from V and 9 bases from J, the junction contained 0 bases not matched to a gene. CDR3 length: 13 amino acids. Germline V gives CDR1 SGHVS, CDR2 FQNEAQ. This CDR3 is CASSLDRGSPLHF. CDR3 sequence (DNA): TGTGCCAGCAGCTTAGACAGGGGTTCACCCCTCCACTTT.